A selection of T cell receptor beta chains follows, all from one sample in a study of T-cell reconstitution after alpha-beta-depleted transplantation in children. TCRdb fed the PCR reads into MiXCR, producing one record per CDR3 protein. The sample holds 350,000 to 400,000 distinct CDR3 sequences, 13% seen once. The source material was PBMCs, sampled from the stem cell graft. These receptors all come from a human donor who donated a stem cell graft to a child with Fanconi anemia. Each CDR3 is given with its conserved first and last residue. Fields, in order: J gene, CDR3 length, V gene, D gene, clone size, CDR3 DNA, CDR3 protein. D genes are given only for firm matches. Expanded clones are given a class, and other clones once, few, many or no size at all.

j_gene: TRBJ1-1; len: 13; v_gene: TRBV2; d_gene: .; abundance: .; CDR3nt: TGTGCCTCATTAAGAGACTTCAACACTGAAGCTTTCTTT; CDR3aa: CASLRDFNTEAFF
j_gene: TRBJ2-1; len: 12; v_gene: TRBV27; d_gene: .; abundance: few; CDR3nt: TGTGCCAGCAGTTTTGCGCAGGGTGAGCAGTTCTTC; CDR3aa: CASSFAQGEQFF
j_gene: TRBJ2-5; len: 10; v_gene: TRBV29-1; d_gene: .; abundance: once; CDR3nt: TGCAGCGTTGAGGGGCCGACCCAGTACTTC; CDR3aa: CSVEGPTQYF
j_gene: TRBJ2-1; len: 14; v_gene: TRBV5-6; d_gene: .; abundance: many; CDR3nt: TGTGCCAGCAGCTTGTTACAAAGGTCGGATGAGCAGTTCTTC; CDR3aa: CASSLLQRSDEQFF
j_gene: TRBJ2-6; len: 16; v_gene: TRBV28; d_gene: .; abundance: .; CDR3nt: TGTGCCAGCAGTTCCAGGGCCAACTCTGGGGCCAACGTCCTGACTTTC; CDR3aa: CASSSRANSGANVLTF
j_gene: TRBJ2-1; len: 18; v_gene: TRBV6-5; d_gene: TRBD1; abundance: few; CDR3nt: TGTGCCAGCAGTTACCCACCCCCGGGACAGGGTTCCTACAATGAGCAGTTCTTC; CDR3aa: CASSYPPPGQGSYNEQFF
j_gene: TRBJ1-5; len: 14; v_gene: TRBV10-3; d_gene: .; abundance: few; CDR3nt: TGTGCCATCAGTGAACAGGGATCGGATCAGCCCCAGCATTTT; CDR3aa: CAISEQGSDQPQHF
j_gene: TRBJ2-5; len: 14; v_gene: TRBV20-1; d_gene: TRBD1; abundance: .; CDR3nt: TGCAGTGCTAGAGAAGGGACAGGGTTAGAGACCCAGTACTTC; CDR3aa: CSAREGTGLETQYF
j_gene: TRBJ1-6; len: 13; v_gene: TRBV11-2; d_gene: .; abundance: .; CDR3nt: TGTGCCAGCAGCTTAGGGGAGGCTTTAGCTCTCCACTTT; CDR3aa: CASSLGEALALHF
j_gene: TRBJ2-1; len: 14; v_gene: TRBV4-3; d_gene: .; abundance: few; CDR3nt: TGCGCCAGCAGCCAAGTGGGGGACAAGAATGAGCAGTTCTTC; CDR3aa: CASSQVGDKNEQFF
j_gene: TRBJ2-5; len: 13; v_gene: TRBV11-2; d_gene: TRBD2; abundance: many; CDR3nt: TGTGCCAGCACGCGGGAGCGGGGAGAGACCCAGTACTTC; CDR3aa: CASTRERGETQYF
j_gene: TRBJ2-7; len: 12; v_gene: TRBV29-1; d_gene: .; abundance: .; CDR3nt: TGCAGCGTAGCCCGGACAGACTACGAGCAGTACTTC; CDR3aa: CSVARTDYEQYF
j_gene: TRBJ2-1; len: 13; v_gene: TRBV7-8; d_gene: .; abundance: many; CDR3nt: TGTGCCAGCAGCTCCTTATCCGTAAATGAGCAGTTCTTC; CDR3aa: CASSSLSVNEQFF
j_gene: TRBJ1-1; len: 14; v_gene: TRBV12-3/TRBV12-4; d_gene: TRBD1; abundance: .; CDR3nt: TGTGCCAGCAATAACCCAGGGGGGGACACTGAAGCTTTCTTT; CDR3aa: CASNNPGGDTEAFF
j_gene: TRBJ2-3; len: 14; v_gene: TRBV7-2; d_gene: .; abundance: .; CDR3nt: TGTGACAGCAGCTTAGTTGGGCCCACAGATACGCAGTATTTT; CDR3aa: CDSSLVGPTDTQYF
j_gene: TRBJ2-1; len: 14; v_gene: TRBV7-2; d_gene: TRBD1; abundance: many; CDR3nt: TGTGCCAGCAGCTCCGGGACAGTGAACAATGAGCAGTTCTTC; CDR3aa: CASSSGTVNNEQFF
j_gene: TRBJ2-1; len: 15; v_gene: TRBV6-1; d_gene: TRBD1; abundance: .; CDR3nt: TGTGCCAGCAGGAGAGGGGGCTTACGATACAATGAGCAGTTCTTC; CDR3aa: CASRRGGLRYNEQFF
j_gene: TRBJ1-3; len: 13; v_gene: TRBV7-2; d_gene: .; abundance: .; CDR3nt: TGTGCCAGCAGCTTAGGCGCTCGAAACACCATATATTTT; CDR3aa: CASSLGARNTIYF
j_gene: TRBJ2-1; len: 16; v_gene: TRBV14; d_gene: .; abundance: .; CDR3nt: TGTGCCAGCAGCCAAAGACCAACCAACTCCTACAATGAGCAGTTCTTC; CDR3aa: CASSQRPTNSYNEQFF
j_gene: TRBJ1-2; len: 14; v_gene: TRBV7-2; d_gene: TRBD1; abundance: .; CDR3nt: TGTGCCAGCAGCTTAGCGAACAGGGGCTATGGCTACACCTTC; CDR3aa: CASSLANRGYGYTF
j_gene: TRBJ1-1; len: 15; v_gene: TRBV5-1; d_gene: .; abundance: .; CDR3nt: TGCGCCAGCAGCTTGGCCCCAGGGGCCGAAACTGAAGCTTTCTTT; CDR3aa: CASSLAPGAETEAFF
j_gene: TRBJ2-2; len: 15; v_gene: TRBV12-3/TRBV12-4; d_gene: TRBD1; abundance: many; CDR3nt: TGTGCCAGCAGTTTGGGACAGGGAATAACCGGGGAGCTGTTTTTT; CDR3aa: CASSLGQGITGELFF
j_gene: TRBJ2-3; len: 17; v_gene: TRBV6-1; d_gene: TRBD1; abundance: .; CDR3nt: TGTGCCAGCAGTGAATTCCGGACAGGGGGAGTCGCAGATACGCAGTATTTT; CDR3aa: CASSEFRTGGVADTQYF
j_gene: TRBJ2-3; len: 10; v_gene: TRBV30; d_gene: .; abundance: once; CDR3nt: TGTGCCTGGGGAGAGGATACGCAGTATTTT; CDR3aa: CAWGEDTQYF
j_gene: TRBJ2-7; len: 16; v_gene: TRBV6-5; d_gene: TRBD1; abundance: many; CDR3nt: TGTGCCAGCAGTTACTCGACGGGACAGGGGAACGACGAGCAGTACTTC; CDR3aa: CASSYSTGQGNDEQYF
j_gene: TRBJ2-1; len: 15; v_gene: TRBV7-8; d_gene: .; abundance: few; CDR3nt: TGTGCCAGCAGCTTACAAGTTAGGCACTACAATGAGCAGTTCTTC; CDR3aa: CASSLQVRHYNEQFF
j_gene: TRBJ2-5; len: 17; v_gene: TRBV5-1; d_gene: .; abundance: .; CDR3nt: TGCGCCAGCAGCTTGGAGGGGACCCAGGTTCTCTTAGAGACCCAGTACTTC; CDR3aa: CASSLEGTQVLLETQYF
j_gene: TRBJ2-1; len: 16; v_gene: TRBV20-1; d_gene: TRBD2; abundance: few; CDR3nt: TGCAGTGCTAAAACCTTAGCGGGGGCCTTCTACAATGAGCAGTTCTTC; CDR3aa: CSAKTLAGAFYNEQFF
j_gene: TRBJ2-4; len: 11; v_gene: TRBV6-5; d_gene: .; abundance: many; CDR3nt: TGTGCCAGCAGTCCTCCCCCCATTCAGTACTTC; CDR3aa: CASSPPPIQYF
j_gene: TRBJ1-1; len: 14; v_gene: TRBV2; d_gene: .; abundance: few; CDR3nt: TGTGCCAGCACTCCTATCGGGGGCAACACTGAAGCTTTCTTT; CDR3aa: CASTPIGGNTEAFF
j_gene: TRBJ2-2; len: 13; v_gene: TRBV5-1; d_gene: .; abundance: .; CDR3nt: TGCGCCAGCAGCCCGGACGTAAACGGGGAGCTGTTTTTT; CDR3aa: CASSPDVNGELFF
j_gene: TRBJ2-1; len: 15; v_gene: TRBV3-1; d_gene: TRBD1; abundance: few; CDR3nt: TGTGCCAGCAGCCGAACGGGACAGAGTTACAATGAGCAGTTCTTC; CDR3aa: CASSRTGQSYNEQFF
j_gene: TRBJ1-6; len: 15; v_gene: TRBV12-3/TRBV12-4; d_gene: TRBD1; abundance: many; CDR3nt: TGTGCCAGCAGCGGGACAGGGCTCTATAATTCACCCCTCCACTTT; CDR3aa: CASSGTGLYNSPLHF
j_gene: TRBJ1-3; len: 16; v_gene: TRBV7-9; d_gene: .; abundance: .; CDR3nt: TGTGCCAGCAGCCCCACGGGGGGTGGCTCTGGAAACACCATATATTTT; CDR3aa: CASSPTGGGSGNTIYF
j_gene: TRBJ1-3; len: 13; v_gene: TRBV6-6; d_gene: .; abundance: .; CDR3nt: TGTGCCACCTTACCGGGGGCACGAAACACCATATATTTT; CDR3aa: CATLPGARNTIYF
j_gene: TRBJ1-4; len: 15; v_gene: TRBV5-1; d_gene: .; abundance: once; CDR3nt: TGCGCCAGCAGCTTGGCCCCCCATAGCGGGGAAAAACCGTTTTTT; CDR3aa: CASSLAPHSGEKPFF
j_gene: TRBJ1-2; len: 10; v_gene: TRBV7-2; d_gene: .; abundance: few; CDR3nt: TGTGCCACCGACGGTAATGGCTACACCTTC; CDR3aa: CATDGNGYTF
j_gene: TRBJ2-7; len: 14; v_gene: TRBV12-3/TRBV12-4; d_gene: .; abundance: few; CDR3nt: TGTGCCAGCAGCCCCCGACTAGACTCCTACGAGCAGTACTTC; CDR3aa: CASSPRLDSYEQYF
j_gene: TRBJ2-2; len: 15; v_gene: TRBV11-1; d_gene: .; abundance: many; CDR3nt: TGTGCCAGCAGCCCTGCGTGGGGGTTAACCGGGGAGCTGTTTTTT; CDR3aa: CASSPAWGLTGELFF
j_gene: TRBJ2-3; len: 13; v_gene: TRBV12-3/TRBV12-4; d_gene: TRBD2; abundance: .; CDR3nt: TGTGCCAGCAGGACTAGCGTGACAGATACGCAGTATTTT; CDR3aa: CASRTSVTDTQYF
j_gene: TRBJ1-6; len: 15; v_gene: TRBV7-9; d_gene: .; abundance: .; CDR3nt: TGTGCCAGCAGCTTAGGGGACACGATGAATTCACCCCTCCACTTT; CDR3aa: CASSLGDTMNSPLHF
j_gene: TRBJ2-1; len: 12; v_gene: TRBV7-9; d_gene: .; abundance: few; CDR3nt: TGTGCCAGCAGCTTGCAGGCCGAGAAGCAGTTCTTC; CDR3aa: CASSLQAEKQFF
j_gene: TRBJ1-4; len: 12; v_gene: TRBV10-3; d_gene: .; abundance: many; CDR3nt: TGTGCCAGCTCGGAACCAGGCGAAAAACTGTTTTTT; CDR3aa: CASSEPGEKLFF
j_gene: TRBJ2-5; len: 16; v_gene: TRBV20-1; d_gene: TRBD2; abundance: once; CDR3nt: TGCAGTGCTCCACTAGCGGGGGGGCGGGCTCCAGAGACCCAGTACTTC; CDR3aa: CSAPLAGGRAPETQYF
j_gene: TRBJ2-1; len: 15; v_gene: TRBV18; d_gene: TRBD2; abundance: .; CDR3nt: TGTGCCAGCTCACCGTCCGCGGGAGGGGGGCATGAGCAGTTCTTC; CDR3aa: CASSPSAGGGHEQFF
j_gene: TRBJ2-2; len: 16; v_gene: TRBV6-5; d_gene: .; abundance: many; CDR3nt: TGTGCCAGCAGTTTTCGACGGTTCCGTGGCACCGGGGAGTTGTTTTTT; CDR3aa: CASSFRRFRGTGELFF
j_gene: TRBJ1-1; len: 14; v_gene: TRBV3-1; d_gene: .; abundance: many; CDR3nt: TGTGCCAGCAGCCAAACCCACAGGGACACTGAAGCTTTCTTT; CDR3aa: CASSQTHRDTEAFF
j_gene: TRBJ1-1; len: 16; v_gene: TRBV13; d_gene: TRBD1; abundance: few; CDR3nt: TGTGCCAGCAGCTCGGGACAGCTAATAATGAACACTGAAGCTTTCTTT; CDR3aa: CASSSGQLIMNTEAFF
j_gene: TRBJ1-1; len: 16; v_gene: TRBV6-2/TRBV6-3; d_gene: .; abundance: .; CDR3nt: TGTGCCAGCAGTCCTCCAGGGAACCTCCGAGTCACTGAAGCTTTCTTT; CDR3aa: CASSPPGNLRVTEAFF
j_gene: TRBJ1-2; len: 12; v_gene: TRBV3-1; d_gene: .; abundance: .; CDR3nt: TGTGCCAGCAGCCAAGGGGTTGTCGGCTACACCTTC; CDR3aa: CASSQGVVGYTF
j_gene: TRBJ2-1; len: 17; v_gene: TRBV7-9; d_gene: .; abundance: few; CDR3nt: TGTGCCAGCATCCCGAATGTAGGACGGAGCTCCTACAATGAGCAGTTCTTC; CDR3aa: CASIPNVGRSSYNEQFF
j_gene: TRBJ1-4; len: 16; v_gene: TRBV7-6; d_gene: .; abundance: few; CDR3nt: TGTGCCAGCAGCTTAAGTTCCGGACGCCTTAATGAAAAACTGTTTTTT; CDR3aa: CASSLSSGRLNEKLFF
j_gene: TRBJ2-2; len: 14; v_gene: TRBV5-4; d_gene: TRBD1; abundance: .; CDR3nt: TGTGCCAGCAGCCACTGGGACAGGTCCGGGGAGCTGTTTTTT; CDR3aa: CASSHWDRSGELFF
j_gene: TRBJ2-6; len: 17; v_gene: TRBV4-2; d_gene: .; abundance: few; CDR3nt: TGTGCCAGCAGCCAAGGGACCAGGGACTCTGGGGCCAACGTCCTGACTTTC; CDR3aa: CASSQGTRDSGANVLTF